This TCR beta chain was obtained from a study of radiotherapy plus CTLA-4 blockade in lung cancer (dated by TCRdb to 2016 to 2018). For the wider study: Among the enrolled patients, 15% to 20% had an objective response, and 31% reached disease control. Study-wide conclusions, independent of this receptor: Increased serum interferon-beta after radiation, together with early dynamic changes in blood T cell clones, were reported to be the strongest predictors of response. After treatment with radiotherapy and ipilimumab, TCR clones that came from tumors expanded in the peripheral blood.

The library relied on the immunoSEQ multiplex PCR assay. Entries here come from immuneACCESS through TCRdb and include only in-frame sequences with V and J called. Some clones fail to appear in such tables; in the studies checked, an unresolved V gene covers under half of the shortfall, and the cause of the remainder is unknown. In all, the sample holds around 120,000 clones, and nearly 80% of those were seen once. The biggest ten clones account for approximately 4.7% of the sample. The study evaluated CTLA-4 blockade (ipilimumab) given together with focal radiation therapy in patients who had chemo-refractory metastatic non-small-cell lung cancer. Taken from the germline V gene, the CDR1 and CDR2 loops are MGHDK and SYGVNS. From its cysteine to its phenylalanine, the CDR3 spans 15 amino acids. Solely the CDR3 DNA is kept, with 45 bases framed from the first base. V trim: 9 bases; J trim: 9 bases; unmatched bases: 15.

As regards this clone: Which antigen it targets is not known. No clone much larger than this one lies a single base away; base qualities are absent.

The sequences come from peripheral blood, collected from a patient treated with radiotherapy plus ipilimumab. The chain is encoded by TRBV25-1 joined to TRBJ2-1; 9 bases in the junction line up with TRBD1. This TCR derives from a human donor with non-small cell lung cancer who had a partial response to radiotherapy plus ipilimumab. The CDR3 corresponds to CASGSRTGVEGEQFF. The DNA reads TGTGCCAGTGGGTCAAGGACAGGGGTGGAGGGTGAGCAGTTCTTC.